One sample yielded the 3 T cell receptor beta chains listed below, sequenced in a study of response to subunit inactivated influenza vaccine. TCRdb fed the RT-PCR reads into MiXCR, producing one record per CDR3 protein. In the table there are 150,000 to 200,000 distinct CDR3 sequences, approximately 12% of which are singletons. The same specimen was also included in a second study, on T cells expressing NK-cell markers. That source reports: A 5'RACE template switching approach incorporating UMIs was used to make TCR beta cDNA.

The specimen comprised CD8+ T cells sorted from PBMCs, sampled roughly 12 days after vaccination. Every receptor here comes from a man in his fifties or sixties who received an inactivated influenza vaccine.

In its sample, this clonotype was seen a few times. V is TRBV5-1 and J is TRBJ1-2; D unresolved. With 2 bases removed from V and 7 bases from J, the gap between germline ends came to 12 bases. The germline V gene has CDR1 SGHRS and CDR2 YFSETQ. This CDR3 has 13 residues. CDR3 bases: TGCGCCAGCAGCTTTACCGGGAGGCCTGGCTACACCTTC. Amino acids: CASSFTGRPGYTF.

J is TRBJ2-3 and V is TRBV9, with 8 bases identical to TRBD2. This CDR3 contains 18 residues. The V gene's germline CDR1 is SGDLS and CDR2 YYNGEE. Trimming at V came to 3 bases and at J to 0 bases, leaving 12 bases not matched to a gene. The CDR3 DNA reads TGTGCCAGCAGCGGTATGGGATTAGCGGGACTAAGCACAGATACGCAGTATTTT. It is translated as CASSGMGLAGLSTDTQYF.

This clonotype was seen only a few times. The genes are TRBV6-5 and TRBJ2-7; 7 bases map to TRBD1. The V gene end was trimmed by 2 bases and the J gene end by 5 bases; junction bases not matched to a gene: 6. The CDR3 has 14 amino acids. Per germline, CDR1 MNHEY and CDR2 SVGAGI. Here the CDR3 DNA reads TGTGCCAGCAGTTACGGGCAGGGGGTCCACGAGCAGTACTTC. As protein: CASSYGQGVHEQYF.